A selection of T cell receptor beta chains follows, all from one sample in a study of memory CD4+ T cells and cytomegalovirus serostatus. Sequencing was performed with immunoSEQ multiplex PCR; in TCRdb, only in-frame clones are kept and a portion is missing. This sample carries about 61,000 clones, approximately 78% of them seen once, and the ten largest clones take 0.88%. Sequencing used memory CD4+ T cells from blood. These receptors all come from an adult in good health and CMV-seronegative. CDR3s include the opening cysteine and the closing phenylalanine or tryptophan. A D gene is named only where the DNA matches it firmly. The size field is filled for only some rows; it gives once, few, many or a size class.

.,.,TRBV9,TRBJ2-5,CASSEGIRTLAGETQYF,TGTGCCAGCAGCGAGGGAATTCGGACCCTGGCAGGAGAGACCCAGTACTTC
once,TRBD1,TRBV30,TRBJ1-2,CAWGQGNYGYTF,TGTGCCTGGGGACAGGGGAACTATGGCTACACCTTC
once,TRBD1,TRBV18,TRBJ1-1,CASSPGQGQRTEAFF,TGTGCCAGCTCACCCGGACAGGGCCAGAGGACTGAAGCTTTCTTT
.,.,TRBV2,TRBJ1-5,CASSEGPHLHF,TGTGCCAGCAGTGAAGGCCCACATTTACATTTT
.,TRBD1,TRBV7-8,TRBJ2-7,CASSATGERLEQYF,TGTGCCAGCAGCGCGACAGGGGAGAGACTCGAGCAGTACTTC
few,.,TRBV18,TRBJ1-2,CASSPGGAKNYGYTF,TGTGCCAGCTCACCAGGGGGCGCGAAGAACTATGGCTACACCTTC
.,.,TRBV18,TRBJ1-6,CASARERLNSPLHF,TGTGCCAGCGCTCGGGAACGGTTAAATTCACCCCTCCACTTT
.,.,TRBV11-2,TRBJ2-5,CASSSGFLRETQYF,TGTGCCAGCAGTTCGGGGTTCCTGAGGGAGACCCAGTACTTC
.,.,TRBV5-1,TRBJ2-2,CASYGGENTGELFF,TGCGCCAGCTACGGAGGGGAGAACACCGGGGAGCTGTTTTTT
once,.,TRBV11-2,TRBJ2-3,CASSLGSSSRGTDTQYF,TGTGCCAGCAGCTTAGGTTCGTCGTCACGGGGCACAGATACGCAGTATTTT
.,.,TRBV15,TRBJ1-5,CATSTVTEPQHF,TGTGCCACCAGCACGGTTACGGAGCCCCAGCATTTT
.,.,TRBV5-4,TRBJ1-1,CASSLAGAGDAFF,TGTGCCAGCAGCTTGGCTGGGGCAGGGGACGCTTTCTTT
.,.,TRBV5-8,TRBJ2-7,CASSPLQSGPYEQYF,TGTGCCAGCAGCCCACTACAGTCCGGGCCCTACGAGCAGTACTTC
.,.,TRBV7-3,TRBJ1-2,CASSSGPSAGGYTF,TGTGCCAGCAGCTCAGGCCCCTCCGCGGGGGGCTACACCTTC
.,.,TRBV19,TRBJ2-5,CASRDTGTETQYF,TGTGCCAGTAGGGATACAGGGACAGAGACCCAGTACTTC
.,TRBD2,TRBV5-1,TRBJ2-7,CASSSPLAGERGEQYF,TGCGCCAGCAGCTCCCCACTAGCGGGAGAACGTGGCGAGCAGTACTTC
.,TRBD1,TRBV19,TRBJ1-4,CASTAETGFGKLFF,TGTGCCAGTACCGCCGAGACAGGGTTTGGAAAACTGTTTTTT
few,TRBD1,TRBV7-9,TRBJ2-3,CASRGGWGQGTDTQYF,TGTGCCAGCAGGGGCGGTTGGGGACAGGGGACAGATACGCAGTATTTT
.,TRBD1,TRBV5-1,TRBJ2-3,CASSRIQGEGTDTQYF,TGCGCCAGCAGCCGAATACAGGGGGAGGGCACAGATACGCAGTATTTT
.,.,TRBV7-2,TRBJ1-1,CASSLNRASIRAFF,TGTGCCAGCAGCTTAAACAGAGCTTCCATTAGAGCTTTCTTT
.,TRBD1,TRBV7-6,TRBJ2-6,CASSLALGIPGDRGPGANVLTF,TGTGCCAGCAGCTTAGCGCTGGGGATTCCCGGGGACAGGGGGCCTGGGGCCAACGTCCTGACTTTC
once,.,TRBV6-1,TRBJ2-7,CASSEQGYEQYF,TGTGCCAGCAGTGAACAGGGCTACGAGCAGTACTTC